This TCR beta chain was identified in a study of CD4 T cells in relation to SARS-CoV-2 and coronaviruses. Study context: Crossreactive spike epitopes shared across donors were mapped to their HLA restriction.

V lost 7 bases and J lost 8, with 20 bases in between. CDR3 size: 14 residues. CDR1 and CDR2 (germline): MNHEY, SVGEGT. Generated by immunoSEQ multiplex PCR, the TCRdb table keeps only in-frame clones and is missing some. The sample contains about 59,000 clones, 80% to 90% of which appear only once. CD4+ T cells from unexposed donors were obtained before the COVID-19 pandemic (2011-2018). On this clone itself: What it binds is not known.

Study-level results: Crossreactive clones expanded significantly less to SARS-CoV-2 than monoreactive clones. Pre-pandemic and post-infection samples never came from the same donor. No crossreactivity against non-spike viral proteins was tested here.

The sample consisted of memory CD4+ T cells from PBMCs. The chain recombines TRBV6-2 or TRBV6-3 with TRBJ1-2; a weak D match, TRBD1 (6 bases). This receptor was taken from a human donor in good health. CDR3 region: CASTPPGAWEGYTF. CDR3 in DNA: TGTGCCAGCACCCCCCCGGGGGCTTGGGAAGGCTACACCTTC.